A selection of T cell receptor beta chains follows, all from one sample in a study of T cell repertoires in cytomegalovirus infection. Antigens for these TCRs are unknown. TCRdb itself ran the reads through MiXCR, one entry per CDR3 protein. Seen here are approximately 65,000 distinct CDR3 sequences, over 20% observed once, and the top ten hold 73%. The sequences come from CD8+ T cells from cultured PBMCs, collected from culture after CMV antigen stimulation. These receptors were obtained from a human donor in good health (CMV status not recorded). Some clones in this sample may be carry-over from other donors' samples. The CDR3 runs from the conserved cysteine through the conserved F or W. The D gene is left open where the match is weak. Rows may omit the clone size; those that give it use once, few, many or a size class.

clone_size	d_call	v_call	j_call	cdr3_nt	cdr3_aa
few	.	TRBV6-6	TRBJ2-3	TGTGCCAGCAACCCGGACCGAGGGGATACGCAGTATTTT	CASNPDRGDTQYF
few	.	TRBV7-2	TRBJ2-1	TGTGCCAGCAGCCCGCCCCCTTTTGGAACGGGGCACCGAAATGAGCAGTTCTTC	CASSPPPFGTGHRNEQFF
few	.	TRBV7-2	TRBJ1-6	TGTGCCAGCAGCGTGGGGTGGGTAGGTCTTAGAAATTCACCCCTCCACTTT	CASSVGWVGLRNSPLHF
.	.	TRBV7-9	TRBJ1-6	TGTGCCAGCAGCTTAGTGGGCCGGGGGCTGAGTTATAATTCACCCCTCCACTTT	CASSLVGRGLSYNSPLHF
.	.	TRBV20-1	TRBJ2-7	TGCAGTGCTAGACTGGACAGCTCCTACGAGCAGTACTTC	CSARLDSSYEQYF
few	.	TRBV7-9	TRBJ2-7	TGTGCCAGCAGCTCCACAGCGAGCTACGAGCAGTACTTC	CASSSTASYEQYF
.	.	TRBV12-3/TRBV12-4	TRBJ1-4	TGTGCCAGCAGCTGGGACGCGGAAAAACTGTTTTTT	CASSWDAEKLFF
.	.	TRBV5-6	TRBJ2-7	TGTGCCAGCACCGTAGGGACCTCCTACGAGCAGTACTTC	CASTVGTSYEQYF
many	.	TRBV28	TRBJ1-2	TGTGCCAGCAGTTTCCGGGGTACCGATGGCTACACCTTC	CASSFRGTDGYTF
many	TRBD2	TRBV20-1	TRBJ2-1	TGCAGTGCTGAAGGGACTAGCTCCTACAATGAGCAGTTCTTC	CSAEGTSSYNEQFF
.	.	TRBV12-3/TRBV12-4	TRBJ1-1	TGTGCCAGCAGTTTATGGGTGAACACTGAAGCTTTCTTT	CASSLWVNTEAFF
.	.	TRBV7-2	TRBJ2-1	TGTGCCAGCAGCCATCGGGGCTTCTCCTACAATGAGCAGTTCTTC	CASSHRGFSYNEQFF
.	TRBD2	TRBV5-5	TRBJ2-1	TGTGCCAGCAGCTTGGCCGCGCGGGGGACTAACAATGAGCAGTTCTTC	CASSLAARGTNNEQFF
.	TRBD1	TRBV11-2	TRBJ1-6	TGTGCCAGCAGCTTAGGAGGGGGCCGCTCCTATAATTCACCCCTCCACTTT	CASSLGGGRSYNSPLHF
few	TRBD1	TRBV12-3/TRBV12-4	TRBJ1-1	TGTGCCAGCAGTCGGACAGGGCCGAACACTGAAGCTTTCTTT	CASSRTGPNTEAFF
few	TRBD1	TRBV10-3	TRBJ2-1	TGTGCCATCAGTGACCCTGGCCTGAAGAGGGACAGAGAGCAGTTCTTC	CAISDPGLKRDREQFF
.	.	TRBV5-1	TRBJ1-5	TGCGCCAGCAGCTTGGCCCCCGGGGACCACAATCAGCCCCAGCATTTT	CASSLAPGDHNQPQHF
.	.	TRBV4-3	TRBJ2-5	TGCGCCAGCAGCCTGAGGGACAGACGGGGGGAGACCCAGTACTTC	CASSLRDRRGETQYF
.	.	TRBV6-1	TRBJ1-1	TGTGCCAGCAGTCCGCGCTCAGGGTGGGACACTGAAGCTTTCTTT	CASSPRSGWDTEAFF
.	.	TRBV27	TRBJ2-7	TGTGCCAGCAGTCCTCAGGTTTCGAAGTACGAGCAGTACTTC	CASSPQVSKYEQYF
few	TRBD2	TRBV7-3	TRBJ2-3	TGTGCCAGCAGCGCTAGCGGGGCGAGCACAGATACGCAGTATTTT	CASSASGASTDTQYF
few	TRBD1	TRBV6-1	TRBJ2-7	TGTGCCAGCAGTGAAAGGGTCAGGGGGCTGGCCGAGCAGTACTTC	CASSERVRGLAEQYF
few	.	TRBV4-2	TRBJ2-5	TGTGCCAGCAGCCAAGATCCTGCGGTTTTGGGGGAGACCCAGTACTTC	CASSQDPAVLGETQYF
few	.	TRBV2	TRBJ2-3	TGTGCCTCACGCAGGGAGGCAAGCACAGATACGCAGTATTTT	CASRREASTDTQYF
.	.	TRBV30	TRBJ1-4	TGTGCCTGGAGTGAAACCGAAAAACTGTTTTTT	CAWSETEKLFF
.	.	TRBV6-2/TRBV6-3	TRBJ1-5	TGTGCCACTAAGGGGCCCTACTATCAGCCCCAGCATTTT	CATKGPYYQPQHF
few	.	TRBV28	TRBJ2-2	TGTGCCAGCAGTTTTCGACTGGGGACCGGGGAGCTGTTTTTT	CASSFRLGTGELFF
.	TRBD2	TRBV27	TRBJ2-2	TGTGCCAGCAGTTCTACTAGCGGGGGGAACGGGGAGCTGTTTTTT	CASSSTSGGNGELFF
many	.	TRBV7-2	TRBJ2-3	TGTGCCAGCAGCGCAAGACTAGTGAAAGATACGCAGTATTTT	CASSARLVKDTQYF
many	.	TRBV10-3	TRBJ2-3	TGTGCCATCAGTGAGCTCACAGATACGCAGTATTTT	CAISELTDTQYF
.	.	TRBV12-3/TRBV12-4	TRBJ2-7	TGTGCCAGCAGTCCTCCAGGGGGGCTTGGCGAGCAGTACTTC	CASSPPGGLGEQYF
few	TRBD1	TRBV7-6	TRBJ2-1	TGTGCCAGCAGCTTTTTTTCTTATCGGGACAGGGACAAGCAGTTCTTC	CASSFFSYRDRDKQFF
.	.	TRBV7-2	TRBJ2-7	TGTGCCAGCAGCACCCCCTCGGACTCCTACGAGCAGTACTTC	CASSTPSDSYEQYF
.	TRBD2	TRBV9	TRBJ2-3	TGTGCCAGCAGCCAAGGCGGGGGAACAGATACGCAGTATTTT	CASSQGGGTDTQYF
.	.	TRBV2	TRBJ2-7	TGTGCCAGCAAGGCAGTTCGGTACTACGAGCAGTACTTC	CASKAVRYYEQYF
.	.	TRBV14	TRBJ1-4	TGTGCCAGCAGCCATTCGACAGATACCGACGGGCCTCTTAATGAAAAACTGTTTTTT	CASSHSTDTDGPLNEKLFF
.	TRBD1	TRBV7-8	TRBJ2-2	TGTGCCAGCAGCTTTCCCGGGACAGGAGAAAGCGGGGAGCTGTTTTTT	CASSFPGTGESGELFF
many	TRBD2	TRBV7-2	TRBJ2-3	TGTGCCAGCAGCTCCCGTGGAGCGGGGAGCACAGATACGCAGTATTTT	CASSSRGAGSTDTQYF
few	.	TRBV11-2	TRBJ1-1	TGTGCCAGCAGTCCTAGGGGAGTTGAGAGCACTGAAGCTTTCTTT	CASSPRGVESTEAFF
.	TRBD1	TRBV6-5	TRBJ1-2	TGTGCCAGCAGTTACAGGCCGGGACAGTTTTTCCACTATGGCTACACCTTC	CASSYRPGQFFHYGYTF
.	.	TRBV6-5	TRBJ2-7	TGTGCCAGCAGTCTTCGAACGGGCCCCTACGAGCAGTACTTC	CASSLRTGPYEQYF
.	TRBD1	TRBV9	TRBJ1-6	TGTGCCAGCAGCGTTCACGGGACAGCCTATAATTCACCCCTCCACTTT	CASSVHGTAYNSPLHF
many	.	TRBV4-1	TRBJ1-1	TGCGCCAGCAGCCAAGGAATAGTGAACACTGAAGCTTTCTTT	CASSQGIVNTEAFF
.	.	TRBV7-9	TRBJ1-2	TGTGCCAGCAGCTCACAGTTTGTGACGCGCGGCTACACCTTC	CASSSQFVTRGYTF
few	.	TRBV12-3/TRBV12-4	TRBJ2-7	TGTGCCAGTGGCCCCGGGAGCTACGAGCAGTACTTC	CASGPGSYEQYF
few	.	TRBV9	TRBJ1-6	TGTGCCAGCAGCCCGGCAGGGGACGGTCCCCTCCACTTT	CASSPAGDGPLHF
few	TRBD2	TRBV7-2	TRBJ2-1	TGTGCCAGCAGCTTACTTCGGTCTAGCGGGGGGACCGGGTTAGATGAGCAGTTCTTC	CASSLLRSSGGTGLDEQFF
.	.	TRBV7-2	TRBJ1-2	TGTGCCAGCAGCTTAGGAGAGGCGGGGACGTATGGCTACACCTTC	CASSLGEAGTYGYTF